These 25 T cell receptor beta chains were sequenced from one sample in a study of cytomegalovirus exposure and HLA in healthy donors. PCR involved 60 Vbeta and 13 Jbeta primers. Clones were read by immunoSEQ multiplex PCR, and TCRdb kept only the in-frame ones, dropping some. The repertoire includes more than 150,000 clones, more than 70% of them detected once, and around 1.4% sits in the top ten. What was sequenced was PBMCs. The source of these receptors is a girl aged 5-17 years in good health and CMV-seropositive.

The chain employs TRBV6-1 and TRBJ1-1, with a possible D match to TRBD1 (5 bases). Deletions cut 2 bases from V and 4 bases from J, with 14 bases between. This CDR3 contains 15 residues. Germline V gene lookup returns CDR1 MNHNS and CDR2 SASEGT. CDR3 residues: CASSEFGGVGTEAFF. As DNA, the CDR3 is TGTGCCAGCAGTGAATTCGGGGGAGTAGGCACTGAAGCTTTCTTT.

The chain couples TRBV27 to TRBJ2-2, with 8 bases fitting TRBD2. The CDR3 spans 17 residues. In germline, CDR1 is MNHEY, CDR2 SMNVEV (reference sequence). V was pared by 3 bases and J by 4 bases, with 10 bases of the junction left unmatched. The CDR3 region is CASSLGPGGAFTGELFF. CDR3 DNA sequence: TGTGCCAGCAGTTTGGGACCCGGGGGGGCTTTCACCGGGGAGCTGTTTTTT.

The chain has TRBV27 and TRBJ1-5; TRBD1 matches at 12 bases. This CDR3 is 15 amino acids long. J lost 7 bases, V lost 4 bases, and 5 bases had no gene match. Germline values: CDR1 MNHEY, CDR2 SMNVEV (reference sequence). The DNA of the CDR3 is TGTGCCAGCAGTTCCTCCGGGACAGGGGGCCAGCCCCAGCATTTT. Protein product: CASSSSGTGGQPQHF.

J is TRBJ1-2 and V is TRBV27; weak D call: TRBD1 (6 bases). In germline, CDR1 is MNHEY, CDR2 SMNVEV (reference sequence). This CDR3 spans 12 amino acids. Trimming stripped 10 bases from V and 7 bases from J, with 16 bases between. CDR3 in amino acids: CATAHREGGYTF. CDR3 DNA sequence: TGTGCCACCGCCCACAGGGAAGGTGGCTACACCTTC.

This chain links TRBV25-1 with TRBJ2-3; possible D gene TRBD1, 6 bases. Germline V gives CDR1 MGHDK, CDR2 SYGVNS. V was cut by 4 bases and J by 3 bases, with 14 bases left in between. This CDR3 spans 15 amino acids. CDR3 nucleotides: TGTGCCAGCAGTGCCGGGACACAAGAGACAGATACGCAGTATTTT. Protein: CASSAGTQETDTQYF.

The chain uses TRBV6-5 and TRBJ2-3, with 7 positions matching TRBD2. Germline assignment: CDR1 MNHEY and CDR2 SVGAGI. J was trimmed by 6 bases and V by 8 bases; bases with no gene match: 5. The CDR3 sequence is 12 residues long. The CDR3 nucleotides read TGTGCCAGCTCAGCGGGAAGGGATACGCAGTATTTT. Translated: CASSAGRDTQYF.

The chain combines TRBV25-1 with TRBJ1-2, with TRBD1 matching 8 bases. This CDR3 is built from 15 residues. After removal of 5 bases from V and 5 bases from J, the junction contained 10 bases not matched to a gene. Germline CDR1 and CDR2: MGHDK and SYGVNS. In nucleotides, the CDR3 is TGTGCCAGCAGTCCCCTCGGACAGGGCGCATATGGCTACACCTTC. Its protein is CASSPLGQGAYGYTF.

This chain links TRBV29-1 with TRBJ2-1; 8 nucleotides align to TRBD2. V shed 4 bases and J 4 bases; nucleotides not matched to a gene: 3. CDR3 length: 13 amino acids. Germline-derived CDR1 and CDR2 are SQVTM and ANQGSEA. As DNA, the CDR3 is TGCAGCGTTGTTCGGGGGGGTTACAATGAGCAGTTCTTC. This sequence encodes CSVVRGGYNEQFF.

CDR3 sequence (DNA): TGCGCCAGCAGCCAAGATAGCCGGACCTACGAGCAGTACTTC. Translated: CASSQDSRTYEQYF. The chain combines TRBV4-3 with TRBJ2-7, with D uncertain. The CDR3 sequence is 14 residues long. Germline-derived CDR1 and CDR2 are LGHNA and YSLEER. The ends were cut back, 0 bases at V and 2 bases at J, with 8 bases in the middle.

The chain combines TRBV6-6 with TRBJ2-1, with D perhaps matching TRBD2 (5 bases). Trimming removed 3 bases at V and 9 bases at J, with 12 bases between. The germline V gene encodes CDR1 MNHNY and CDR2 SVGAGI (reference sequence). CDR3 size: 13 residues. Written as DNA, the CDR3 is TGTGCCAGCAGTTATACGAGGGAGACTGAGCAGTTCTTC. Its translation is CASSYTRETEQFF.

The chain joins TRBV6-4 to TRBJ1-5; 7 bases are shared with TRBD1. V dropped 0 bases and J dropped 2; count of bases not matched to a gene: 10. This CDR3 spans 18 amino acids. CDR1 is MRHNA and CDR2 is SNTAGT in the germline V gene. The CDR3 nucleotides are TGTGCCAGCAGTGACTCAGGGGCGGAACAGGGGCGCAATCAGCCCCAGCATTTT. Translating gives CASSDSGAEQGRNQPQHF.

V and J are TRBV7-6 and TRBJ2-5, with a tentative D call TRBD2 (5 bases). The length of the CDR3 is 13 residues. Germline lookup yields CDR1 SGHVS and CDR2 FNYEAQ. V was trimmed by 0 bases and J by 4 bases, leaving 6 bases between them. CDR3 DNA: TGTGCCAGCAGCTTAGCAGGGAGAGAGACCCAGTACTTC. Its translation is CASSLAGRETQYF.

This chain joins TRBV6-6 and TRBJ2-7; 10 nucleotides match TRBD2. Germline V gives CDR1 MNHNY, CDR2 SVGAGI (reference sequence). The CDR3 is 14 amino acids. The ends lost 1 base at V and 4 bases at J; junction bases unmatched: 1. CDR3 residues: CASSYWTSGYEQYF. The DNA for the CDR3 is TGTGCCAGCAGTTACTGGACTAGCGGATACGAGCAGTACTTC.

The chain links TRBV5-1 to TRBJ2-1, with TRBD2 matching over 10 bases. This CDR3 region has 15 residues. Germline V gene lookup returns CDR1 SGHRS and CDR2 YFSETQ. The V segment lost 4 bases and the J segment 5 bases; nucleotides outside the gene matches: 6. The CDR3 sequence: CASSRLAGADNEQFF. The CDR3, as DNA: TGCGCCAGCAGCCGGCTAGCGGGAGCGGACAATGAGCAGTTCTTC.

The J gene is TRBJ2-3, the V gene TRBV7-9, with 11 bases aligning to TRBD1. The CDR3 extends over 18 amino acids. CDR1 is SEHNR and CDR2 is FQNEAQ in the germline V gene (reference sequence). Trimming removed 5 bases from V and 0 bases from J; junction bases left unmatched: 10. The CDR3, as DNA: TGTGCCAGCAGCACACTCCCGGGACAGGGGGGAAGCACAGATACGCAGTATTTT. Amino acids: CASSTLPGQGGSTDTQYF.

This chain links TRBV7-9 with TRBJ2-3; TRBD1 might be the D (6 bases). The germline gives CDR1 SEHNR, CDR2 FQNEAQ (reference sequence). The CDR3 sequence is 13 residues long. The V gene lost 7 bases and the J gene lost 1 base, with 9 bases spanning the gap. The CDR3 loop is CASTPGGTDTQYF. CDR3 DNA sequence: TGTGCCAGCACCCCAGGGGGCACAGATACGCAGTATTTT.

The V and J genes are TRBV5-1 and TRBJ1-4; 7 bases are shared with TRBD1. This CDR3 has 14 residues. V was pared by 4 bases and J by 5 bases, with 5 bases of the junction left unmatched. The germline gives CDR1 SGHRS, CDR2 YFSETQ. The CDR3 loop is CASSARDRNEKLFF. The CDR3 coding sequence is TGCGCCAGCAGCGCTCGGGACAGAAATGAAAAACTGTTTTTT. The whole variable domain, filled in from reference TRBV5-1 and TRBJ1-4, reads KAGVTQTPRYLIKTRGQQVTLSCSPISGHRSVSWYQQTPGQGLQFLFEYFSETQRNKGNFPGRFSGRQFSNSRSEMNVSTLELGDSALYLCASSARDRNEKLFFGSGTQLSVL.

The chain joins TRBV21-1 to TRBJ1-5; the tabulated D call, TRBD1, remains unverified against the DNA. TRBV21-1 is labeled a pseudogene. The CDR3 sequence is 15 residues long. Here the CDR3 DNA reads TGTGCCAGCAGCGCGGACAGGGGGCTTGGGGAGCCCCAGCATTTT. Amino acids: CASSADRGLGEPQHF.

The chain links TRBV6-5 to TRBJ2-7; TRBD1 agrees at 7 bases. With V trimmed by 4 bases and J by 0 bases, 9 bases remained unmatched. The CDR3 extends over 16 amino acids. Germline V gene lookup returns CDR1 MNHEY and CDR2 SVGAGI. The CDR3: CASSLQDRSGSYEQYF. The DNA for the CDR3 is TGTGCCAGCAGTTTACAGGACAGGTCGGGCTCCTACGAGCAGTACTTC.

The V and J genes are TRBV4-2 and TRBJ2-7; TRBD1 matches 12 bases. CDR3 length equals 17 residues. After removal of 0 bases from V and 7 bases from J, the junction contained 10 bases not matched to a gene. Germline assignment: CDR1 LGHNA and CDR2 YNFKEQ. In DNA form, the CDR3 reads TGTGCCAGCAGCCAAGAGGGGGCGGGACAGGGGGCGCGAGAGCAGTACTTC. This sequence encodes CASSQEGAGQGAREQYF.

DNA of the CDR3: TGTGCCTGGAGTGATGACTTGATGAACACTGAAGCTTTCTTT. It yields the protein CAWSDDLMNTEAFF. This rearrangement joins TRBV30 to TRBJ1-1; D is ambiguous. V was clipped by 1 base and J by 0 bases, with 9 bases between them. The CDR3 is 14 amino acids. Germline CDR1 reads GTSNPN; CDR2 reads SVGIG (reference sequence).

The chain employs TRBV4-1 and TRBJ2-7, with 8 nucleotides matching TRBD2. This CDR3 comprises 15 residues. Germline V CDR1 and CDR2: MGHRA, YSYEKL. Trimming took 1 base from V and 2 from J; bases not matched to a gene: 4. The CDR3 spells CASSQVREGPYEQYF. In DNA, the CDR3 is TGCGCCAGCAGCCAAGTACGGGAGGGCCCCTACGAGCAGTACTTC.

The chain couples TRBV27 to TRBJ1-1; D may be TRBD1 (5 bases). The CDR3 has 13 residues. V shed 6 bases and J shed 4 bases, with 12 bases lying between them. CDR1 and CDR2 (germline): MNHEY, SMNVEV (reference sequence). Here the CDR3 DNA reads TGTGCCAGCAGCCAACACGGGGGCACTGAAGCTTTCTTT. It codes for CASSQHGGTEAFF.

This clone was recorded once. J is TRBJ2-1 and V is TRBV5-4, with 12 bases fitting TRBD2. V was pared by 4 bases and J by 7 bases, with 6 bases of the junction left unmatched. In germline, CDR1 is SGHNT, CDR2 YYREEE (reference sequence). The CDR3 runs 15 residues. As DNA, the CDR3 is TGTGCCAGCAGCCGGACTAGCGGGATCGGGAATGAGCAGTTCTTC. Its translation: CASSRTSGIGNEQFF.

The chain is built from TRBV4-3 and TRBJ2-1, with 8 bases that match TRBD2. The germline V gene encodes CDR1 LGHNA and CDR2 YSLEER. V lost 2 bases and J lost 0; bases outside the gene matches: 6. The CDR3 contains 17 residues. CDR3 DNA sequence: TGCGCCAGCAGCCAAAACCCGACTAGCGACTCCTACAATGAGCAGTTCTTC. Encoded protein: CASSQNPTSDSYNEQFF.